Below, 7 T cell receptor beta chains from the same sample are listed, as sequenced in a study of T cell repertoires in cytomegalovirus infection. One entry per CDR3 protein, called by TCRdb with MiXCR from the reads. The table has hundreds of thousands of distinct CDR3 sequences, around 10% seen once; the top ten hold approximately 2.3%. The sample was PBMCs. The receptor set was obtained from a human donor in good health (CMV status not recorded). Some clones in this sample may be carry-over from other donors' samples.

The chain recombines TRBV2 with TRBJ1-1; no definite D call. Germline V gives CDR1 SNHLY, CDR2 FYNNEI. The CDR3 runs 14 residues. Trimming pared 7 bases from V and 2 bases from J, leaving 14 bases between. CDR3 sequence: CASTKTSGNTEAFF. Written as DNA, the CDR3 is TGTGCCAGCACCAAGACCTCGGGAAACACTGAAGCTTTCTTT.

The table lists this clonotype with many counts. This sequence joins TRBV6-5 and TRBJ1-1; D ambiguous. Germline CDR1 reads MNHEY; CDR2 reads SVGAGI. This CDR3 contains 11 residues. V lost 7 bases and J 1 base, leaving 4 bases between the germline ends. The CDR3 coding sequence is TGTGCCAGCAAAGGGAACACTGAAGCTTTCTTT. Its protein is CASKGNTEAFF.

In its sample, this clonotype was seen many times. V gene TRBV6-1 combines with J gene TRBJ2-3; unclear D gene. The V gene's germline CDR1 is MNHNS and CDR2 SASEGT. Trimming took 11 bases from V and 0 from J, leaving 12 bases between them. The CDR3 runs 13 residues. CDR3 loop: CALGLPSTDTQYF. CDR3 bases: TGTGCCCTCGGCCTCCCGAGCACAGATACGCAGTATTTT.

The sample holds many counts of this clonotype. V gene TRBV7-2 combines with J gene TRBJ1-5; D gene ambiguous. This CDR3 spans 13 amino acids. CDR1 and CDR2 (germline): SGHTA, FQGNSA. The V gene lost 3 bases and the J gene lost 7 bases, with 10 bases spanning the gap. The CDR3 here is CASSLNGGQPQHF. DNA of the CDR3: TGTGCCAGCAGCTTGAACGGAGGGCAGCCCCAGCATTTT.

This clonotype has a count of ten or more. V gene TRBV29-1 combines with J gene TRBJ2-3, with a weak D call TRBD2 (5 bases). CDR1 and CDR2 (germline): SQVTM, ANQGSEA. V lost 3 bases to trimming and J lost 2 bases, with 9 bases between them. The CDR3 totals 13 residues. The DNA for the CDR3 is TGCAGCGTTGACGGGGAATCCACAGATACGCAGTATTTT. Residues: CSVDGESTDTQYF.

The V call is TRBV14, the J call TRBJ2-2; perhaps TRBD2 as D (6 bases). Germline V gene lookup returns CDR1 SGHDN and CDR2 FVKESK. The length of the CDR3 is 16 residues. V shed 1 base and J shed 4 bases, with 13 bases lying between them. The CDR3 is CASSQVPGAGTGELFF. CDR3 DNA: TGTGCCAGCAGCCAAGTTCCGGGAGCGGGCACCGGGGAGCTGTTTTTT.

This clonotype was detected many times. The CDR3 DNA reads TGTGCCAGCAGCTTAGCCGTTGCCGGGGAGCTGTTTTTT. The encoded protein is CASSLAVAGELFF. J is TRBJ2-2 and V is TRBV7-2; D gene uncertain. The CDR3 is made up of 13 amino acids. The germline V gene has CDR1 SGHTA and CDR2 FQGNSA. V lost 0 bases to trimming and J lost 6 bases, with 5 bases between them. Supplemented by reference TRBV7-2 and TRBJ2-2, the full variable domain reads GAGVSQSPSNKVTEKGKDVELRCDPISGHTALYWYRQSLGQGLEFLIYFQGNSAPDKSGLPSDRFSAERTGGSVSTLTIQRTQQEDSAVYLCASSLAVAGELFFGEGSRLTVL.